One and the same sample provided the 8 T cell receptor beta chains below, sequenced in a study of sequential checkpoint blockade in melanoma. Documented treatment: randomized to nivolumab then ipilimumab (arm A) or the reverse (arm B). The table came from immunoSEQ multiplex PCR; TCRdb's copy has only in-frame clones and leaves some out. Here the sample spans under 4,000 clones, roughly 22% being singletons. The specimen comprised tumor tissue (inferred from file names), sampled from a patient given nivolumab and ipilimumab in sequence. The receptors were sampled from a human donor with melanoma.

This clone was detected only a few times. The V gene is TRBV28, the J gene TRBJ2-1; unclear D gene. The CDR3 extends over 15 amino acids. V was trimmed by 5 bases and J by 3 bases, leaving 14 bases between them. CDR1 is MDHEN and CDR2 is SYDVKM in the germline V gene. The CDR3 here is CASSIKGFNYNEQFF. The CDR3 nucleotides are TGTGCCAGCAGTATAAAAGGGTTCAACTACAATGAGCAGTTCTTC. Together with reference TRBV28 and TRBJ2-1, the CDR3 gives the full variable domain: DVKVTQSSRYLVKRTGEKVFLECVQDMDHENMFWYRQDPGLGLRLIYFSYDVKMKEKGDIPEGYSVSREKKERFSLILESASTNQTSMYLCASSIKGFNYNEQFFGPGTRLTVL.

This clone was observed at least ten times. V usage is TRBV11-3 and J usage is TRBJ2-7; 8 bases fit TRBD2. Trimming removed 0 bases from V and 2 bases from J; junction bases left unmatched: 0. The CDR3 has 14 residues. CDR1 is SGHNT, CDR2 YENEEA, per germline. The CDR3 coding sequence is TGTGCCAGCAGCTTAGACGGGGGGGCCTACGAGCAGTACTTC. Protein product: CASSLDGGAYEQYF.

By sample share, this clone is medium-sized. This sequence joins TRBV6-8 and TRBJ2-7; D remains ambiguous. There are 14 residues in the CDR3. The V end was cut by 5 bases, the J end by 3 bases, with 14 bases between. Germline lookup yields CDR1 MNHGY and CDR2 SAAAGT. The CDR3 DNA follows: TGTGCCAGCAGTCCCCGGACGGACCTCTACGAGCAGTACTTC. It encodes CASSPRTDLYEQYF.

The rearrangement joins TRBV19 to TRBJ1-1; D gene ambiguous. Trimming cost V 10 bases and J 5 bases, with 14 bases left between them. Germline V lookup: CDR1 LNHDA, CDR2 SQIVND (reference sequence). CDR3 length equals 12 residues. Here the CDR3 reads CATLYGETEAFF. The DNA of the CDR3 is TGTGCCACCCTATATGGGGAAACTGAAGCTTTCTTT.

This clone was picked up a small number of times. The DNA is omitted, as the CDR3 cannot be located on it reliably, and the CDR3 follows TCRdb's listing. The chain uses TRBV28 and TRBJ1-3; the table calls TRBD1, which could not be checked here. The CDR3 is 17 residues long, ends included. Germline loops: CDR1 MDHEN, CDR2 SYDVKM. Here the CDR3 reads CASSILETGPSGNTIYF.

By share, this clone counts as medium-sized. This rearrangement joins TRBV6-8 to TRBJ2-2, with 9 nucleotides matching TRBD2. This CDR3 spans 16 amino acids. The germline V gene encodes CDR1 MNHGY and CDR2 SAAAGT. J was trimmed by 3 bases and V by 6 bases; bases with no gene match: 8. CDR3 in DNA: TGTGCCAGCAGACCTGATAGCGGGGGATACACCGGGGAGCTGTTTTTT. Protein product: CASRPDSGGYTGELFF.

This clone was observed many times. The rearrangement uses TRBV11-3 and TRBJ1-5; 11 bases map to TRBD1. The CDR3 is 19 residues long. Germline values: CDR1 SGHNT, CDR2 YENEEA. Trimming cost V 5 bases and J 3 bases; bases outside gene matches: 15. The CDR3 DNA reads as TGTGCCAGCAGCCGAGCGGGGAGGACAGGGGGCTTCTACAATCAGCCCCAGCATTTT. Its translation is CASSRAGRTGGFYNQPQHF.

The rearrangement uses TRBV18 and TRBJ2-7, with 14 bases matching TRBD2. J was trimmed by 4 bases and V by 6 bases; bases with no gene match: 8. This CDR3 spans 16 amino acids. Looked up from germline, CDR1 is KGHSH and CDR2 is LQKENI. CDR3 DNA sequence: TGTGCCAGCTCCGGCCCGGGACTAGCGGGAGTTTACGAGCAGTACTTC. Translating it yields CASSGPGLAGVYEQYF.